Sequencing of this T cell receptor beta chain was carried out in a study of T-cell reconstitution after alpha-beta-depleted transplantation in children. Unique molecular identifiers tagged the TCRbeta library. Each CDR3 protein gets one entry after TCRdb re-called the PCR reads with MiXCR. The sample lists hundreds of thousands of distinct CDR3 sequences, about 14% occurring once. This clonotype was found a few times. The CDR3 runs 14 residues. Trimming stripped 4 bases from V and 0 bases from J, with 11 bases between. Germline CDR1 is SQVTM and CDR2 is ANQGSEA. The V gene is TRBV29-1, the J gene TRBJ2-3; D is possibly TRBD2 (6 bases). The sequences come from PBMCs, collected from the stem cell graft. The source of this sequence is a human donor who donated a stem cell graft to a child with Fanconi anemia. The DNA for the CDR3 is TGCAGCGTTGGGTGGGCGGGGAGCACAGATACGCAGTATTTT. This encodes CSVGWAGSTDTQYF.